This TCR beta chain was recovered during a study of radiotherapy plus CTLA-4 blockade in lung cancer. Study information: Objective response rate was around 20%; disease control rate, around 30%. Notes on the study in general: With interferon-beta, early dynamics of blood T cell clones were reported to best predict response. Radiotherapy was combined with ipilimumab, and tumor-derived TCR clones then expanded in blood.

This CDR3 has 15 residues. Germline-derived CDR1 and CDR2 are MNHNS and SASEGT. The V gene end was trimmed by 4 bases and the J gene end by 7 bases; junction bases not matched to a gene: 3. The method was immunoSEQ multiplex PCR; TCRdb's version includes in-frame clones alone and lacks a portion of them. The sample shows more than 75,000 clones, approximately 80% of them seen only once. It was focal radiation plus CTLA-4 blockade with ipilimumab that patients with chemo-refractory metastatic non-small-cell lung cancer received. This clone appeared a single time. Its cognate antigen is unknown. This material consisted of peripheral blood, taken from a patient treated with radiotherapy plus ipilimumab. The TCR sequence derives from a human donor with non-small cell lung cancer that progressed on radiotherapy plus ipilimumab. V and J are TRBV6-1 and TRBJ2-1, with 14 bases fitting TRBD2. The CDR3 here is CASSGGTSGRNEQFF. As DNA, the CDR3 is TGTGCCAGCAGTGGTGGGACTAGCGGGAGAAATGAGCAGTTCTTC.